The text below deals with one T cell receptor beta chain. Looked up from germline, CDR1 is SNHLY and CDR2 is FYNNEI. Germline trimming cut 6 bases from V and 7 bases from J; bases unmatched to any gene: 17. This CDR3 contains 18 residues. Orbital computed tomography, thyroid ultrasound, serum thyroxine and TRAb, and clinical symptoms together informed the diagnoses. This record comes from a study of T cells in Graves' hyperthyroidism and ophthalmopathy. TCR beta CDR3 regions were amplified from RNA. Using the HTBI primer set, a first-round RT-PCR was run on the TCR CDR3. TCRdb re-called the multiplex PCR reads through MiXCR, storing one row per CDR3 protein. This sample carries 300,000 to 400,000 distinct CDR3 sequences, approximately 13% of them seen once, and the ten largest clones take about 10%.

The sequence derives from a woman aged 60-75 years with Graves' hyperthyroidism. The sample was blood. The rearrangement links TRBV2 to TRBJ2-1; 11 bases are shared with TRBD2. Here the CDR3 DNA reads TGTGCCAGCAGGACCGGGACAGGGCGATCTAGCGGGAGGAATGAGCAGTTCTTC. Its protein is CASRTGTGRSSGRNEQFF.